One sample yielded the 26 T cell receptor beta chains listed below, sequenced in a study of T-cell reconstitution after alpha-beta-depleted transplantation in children. Unique molecular identifiers tagged the TCRbeta library. From the PCR reads, TCRdb called clonotypes with MiXCR, one entry per CDR3 protein. Among more than 400,000 distinct CDR3 sequences listed, 43% were seen once. Specimen: PBMCs, collected before TCRalphabeta/CD19-depleted stem cell transplant. The receptors originated from a girl aged 2-9 years with aplastic anemia, due to receive a stem cell transplant.

At least ten counts were recorded for this clonotype. This chain joins TRBV6-5 and TRBJ2-3, with TRBD2 identical over 10 bases. Germline-derived CDR1 and CDR2 are MNHEY and SVGAGI. There are 16 residues in the CDR3. The V segment lost 0 bases and the J segment 2 bases; nucleotides outside the gene matches: 2. CDR3 protein: CASSYSGLAFTDTQYF. The CDR3 coding sequence is TGTGCCAGCAGTTACTCGGGACTAGCGTTCACAGATACGCAGTATTTT.

The chain joins TRBV20-1 to TRBJ2-7, with 14 bases aligning to TRBD2. Germline CDR1 and CDR2: DFQATT and SNEGSKA (reference sequence). The CDR3 has 20 amino acids. Losses at the gene ends were 4 bases for V and 0 bases for J; bases not matched to a gene: 17. The CDR3: CSAKAPLTGTSGRLSYEQYF. CDR3 bases: TGCAGTGCTAAGGCCCCCCTAACCGGGACTAGCGGGAGACTCTCCTACGAGCAGTACTTC.

The rearrangement uses TRBV20-1 and TRBJ2-3; 11 nucleotides align to TRBD1. CDR3 length equals 15 residues. The V gene end was trimmed by 6 bases and the J gene end by 4 bases; junction bases not matched to a gene: 9. The germline V gene has CDR1 DFQATT and CDR2 SNEGSKA (reference sequence). As DNA, the CDR3 is TGCAGTGCACCAACCTGGACAGGGGGCCCAGATACGCAGTATTTT. Protein sequence: CSAPTWTGGPDTQYF.

The chain uses TRBV30 and TRBJ2-1, with 9 bases lining up with TRBD1. V was clipped by 3 bases and J by 4 bases; unmatched bases: 16. The CDR3 consists of 18 residues. Germline loops: CDR1 GTSNPN, CDR2 SVGIG (reference sequence). CDR3 sequence: CAWSETGGEGHFYNEQFF. CDR3 sequence (DNA): TGTGCCTGGAGCGAGACAGGGGGTGAAGGCCACTTTTACAATGAGCAGTTCTTC.

A few counts support this clonotype. The J gene is TRBJ1-5, the V gene TRBV6-2 or TRBV6-3; tentative D call: TRBD1 (5 bases). The germline V gene has CDR1 MNHEY and CDR2 SVGEGT. The V and J ends lost 5 bases and 4 bases respectively, with 9 bases between them. CDR3 length equals 13 residues. The CDR3 sequence is CASSQQVNQPQHF. DNA of the CDR3: TGTGCCAGCAGTCAACAGGTAAATCAGCCCCAGCATTTT.

The rearrangement joins TRBV20-1 to TRBJ2-2, with 11 bases matching TRBD2. V was pared by 6 bases and J by 5 bases, with 11 bases of the junction left unmatched. Germline assignment: CDR1 DFQATT and CDR2 SNEGSKA (reference sequence). CDR3 length equals 16 residues. CDR3 DNA: TGCAGTGCAGCCCGACTAGCGGGATGGAATACCGGGGAGCTGTTTTTT. Translating gives CSAARLAGWNTGELFF.

This clonotype turned up a few times. A read error may account for a junction end that differs from germline. V and J are TRBV4-3 and TRBJ2-1; possible D gene TRBD2, 6 bases. CDR3 length: 15 amino acids. Germline V gene sequence: CDR1 LGHNA, CDR2 YSLEER. In nucleotides, the CDR3 is TGCCCCAGCAGCCGAGAGCGGAGGGCCCTGAATGAGCAGTTCTTC. Translated, it gives CPSSRERRALNEQFF.

The chain employs TRBV29-1 and TRBJ2-3; TRBD2 agrees at 8 bases. The CDR3 contains 14 residues. V was pared by 4 bases and J by 6 bases, with 9 bases of the junction left unmatched. The germline V gene has CDR1 SQVTM and CDR2 ANQGSEA. The CDR3 protein is CSVVRGAREDTQYF. CDR3 sequence (DNA): TGCAGCGTTGTGCGGGGGGCCAGGGAGGATACGCAGTATTTT.

This clonotype is a singleton in its sample. One end of the junction varies from germline; a read error may be responsible. The chain employs TRBV20-1 and TRBJ2-1, with TRBD2 matching 8 bases. Per germline, CDR1 DFQATT and CDR2 SNEGSKA (reference sequence). The CDR3 totals 17 residues. The CDR3 DNA is TGCTGTGCTAGTCTACTCGGGAGGGCCACTTGGTACAATGAGCAGTTCTTC. Translation gives CCASLLGRATWYNEQFF.

This clonotype was counted a few times. The rearrangement joins TRBV10-3 to TRBJ1-1; tentatively, D is TRBD1 (6 bases). Deletions cut 6 bases from V and 1 base from J, with 15 bases between. The CDR3 totals 15 residues. Germline assignment: CDR1 ENHRY and CDR2 SYGVKD. The CDR3 bases are TGTGCCATCAGGGACCCGGGACACCCGAACACTGAAGCTTTCTTT. Protein product: CAIRDPGHPNTEAFF.

Ten or more counts support this clonotype. The rearrangement joins TRBV20-1 to TRBJ1-1, with D possibly being TRBD1 (5 bases). CDR3 length: 16 amino acids. V was pared by 6 bases and J by 0 bases, with 20 bases between. The germline CDR1 and CDR2 sequences are DFQATT and SNEGSKA (reference sequence). CDR3 region: CSAPSDTAIMNTEAFF. CDR3 DNA: TGCAGTGCCCCATCGGACACGGCAATAATGAACACTGAAGCTTTCTTT.

This clonotype was seen just once. The chain recombines TRBV5-1 with TRBJ2-3; TRBD2 is a possible D gene (7 bases). Trimming removed 0 bases from V and 5 bases from J, with 16 bases in between. There are 16 residues in the CDR3. CDR1 SGHRS and CDR2 YFSETQ come from the germline V gene. DNA for the CDR3: TGCGCCAGCAGCTTGGTTCCGTTGGGGGGGCGAGATACGCAGTATTTT. This translates into CASSLVPLGGRDTQYF.

In its sample, this clonotype was seen many times. CDR3 sequence: CASSRTRNTEAFF. In DNA form, the CDR3 reads TGTGCCAGCAGCCGGACACGGAACACTGAAGCTTTCTTT. This sequence joins TRBV7-2 and TRBJ1-1; a weak D match, TRBD1 (5 bases). This CDR3 has 13 residues. Per the germline V gene, CDR1 is SGHTA and CDR2 is FQGNSA. Trimming took off 5 bases at V and 1 base at J, with 8 bases between the two ends.

This clonotype occurred once. The chain couples TRBV7-2 to TRBJ2-7, with a tentative D call TRBD2 (7 bases). The CDR3 has 14 residues. Trimming took 2 bases from V and 4 from J, leaving 12 bases between them. CDR1 is SGHTA and CDR2 is FQGNSA in the germline V gene. The CDR3 nucleotides read TGTGCCAGCAGCTTACGGGGGGCCGAATACGAGCAGTACTTC. It encodes CASSLRGAEYEQYF.

V is TRBV7-9 and J is TRBJ2-4; D is ambiguous. This CDR3 has 12 amino acids. V lost 10 bases and J lost 7, with 14 bases in between. Germline V gives CDR1 SEHNR, CDR2 FQNEAQ (reference sequence). The CDR3 sequence: CATNGLGNIQYF. CDR3 DNA: TGTGCCACTAATGGGCTGGGGAACATTCAGTACTTC.

This clonotype was found a few times. The rearrangement joins TRBV7-2 to TRBJ1-5, with D unclear. Germline CDR1 reads SGHTA; CDR2 reads FQGNSA. Between the trimmed V and J ends, which lost 7 bases and 0 bases, there was a span of 10 bases. This CDR3 comprises 14 residues. CDR3: CASTPRGSNQPQHF. CDR3 sequence (DNA): TGTGCCAGCACCCCGAGAGGTAGCAATCAGCCCCAGCATTTT.

This clonotype was counted ten times or more. This chain uses TRBV18 with TRBJ2-5; D gene uncertain. The CDR3 length is 15 residues. Trimming took 1 base from V and 5 from J, leaving 14 bases between them. Germline lookup yields CDR1 KGHSH and CDR2 LQKENI. Written as DNA, the CDR3 is TGTGCCAGCTCACCACGAAGTTCTGTGCGGGAGACCCAGTACTTC. Amino acids: CASSPRSSVRETQYF. Drawing the rest from reference TRBV18 and TRBJ2-5, the complete variable domain is NAGVMQNPRHLVRRRGQEARLRCSPMKGHSHVYWYRQLPEEGLKFMVYLQKENIIDESGMPKERFSAEFPKEGPSILRIQQVVRGDSAAYFCASSPRSSVRETQYFGPGTRLLVL.

This clonotype was detected once. The chain is built from TRBV7-2 and TRBJ1-2; 10 nucleotides line up with TRBD1. The V gene end was trimmed by 4 bases and the J gene end by 8 bases; junction bases not matched to a gene: 7. Germline lookup yields CDR1 SGHTA and CDR2 FQGNSA. The CDR3 covers 14 residues. The CDR3 DNA follows: TGTGCCAGCAGCTATTTCCGGGACAGGGGAGGCTACACCTTC. It is translated as CASSYFRDRGGYTF.

V and J are TRBV20-1 and TRBJ1-1, with D unresolved. The CDR3 is 11 residues long. Germline loops: CDR1 DFQATT, CDR2 SNEGSKA (reference sequence). Trimming removed 6 bases from V and 0 bases from J, with 5 bases in between. The CDR3 region has the DNA TGCAGTGCCTTGATGAACACTGAAGCTTTCTTT. Protein product: CSALMNTEAFF.

V gene TRBV29-1 combines with J gene TRBJ2-1, with D perhaps matching TRBD2 (7 bases). There are 13 residues in the CDR3. Germline-derived CDR1 and CDR2 are SQVTM and ANQGSEA. Trimming took 6 bases from V and 2 from J, leaving 11 bases between them. Written as DNA, the CDR3 is TGCAGCGTCGGGGGGCGGACCTACAATGAGCAGTTCTTC. Protein product: CSVGGRTYNEQFF.

The chain carries TRBV20-1 and TRBJ2-4, with a possible D match to TRBD1 (5 bases). V lost 5 bases and J 2 bases, leaving 13 bases between the germline ends. The CDR3 contains 14 residues. Germline assignment: CDR1 DFQATT and CDR2 SNEGSKA (reference sequence). CDR3 loop: CSAGKQVSKNIQYF. The CDR3 DNA sequence: TGCAGTGCTGGGAAACAGGTGTCCAAAAACATTCAGTACTTC.

In this sample, this clonotype turned up a few times. The J gene is TRBJ2-3, the V gene TRBV4-1; tentative D call: TRBD2 (6 bases). The V end lost 2 bases, the J end lost 2 bases, and 17 bases lay between the germline ends. Germline loops: CDR1 MGHRA, CDR2 YSYEKL. The CDR3 contains 17 residues. The CDR3 loop reads CASSQSPTSPLTDTQYF. CDR3 sequence (DNA): TGCGCCAGCAGCCAATCTCCCACTAGCCCGCTCACAGATACGCAGTATTTT.

The chain links TRBV20-1 to TRBJ2-5; D is possibly TRBD1 or TRBD2 (5 bases each). CDR3 length: 14 residues. The V gene's germline CDR1 is DFQATT and CDR2 SNEGSKA (reference sequence). V gave up 4 bases and J gave up 4 bases, with 16 bases separating them. CDR3 amino acids: CSAKGPGARETQYF. The CDR3 region has the DNA TGCAGTGCTAAGGGACCCGGGGCGCGAGAGACCCAGTACTTC.

J is TRBJ2-7 and V is TRBV5-1; D is uncertain. Trimming removed 3 bases from V and 2 bases from J, with 9 bases in between. CDR1 and CDR2 (germline): SGHRS, YFSETQ. The CDR3 length is 13 residues. The CDR3 is CASSSPGTYEQYF. The CDR3 DNA follows: TGCGCCAGCAGCTCCCCAGGTACCTACGAGCAGTACTTC.

The chain recombines TRBV9 with TRBJ2-1, with TRBD2 matching 9 bases. Germline CDR1 and CDR2: SGDLS and YYNGEE. There are 20 residues in the CDR3. The junction had 14 bases not matched to a gene; V was cut back by 0 bases and J by 1 base. The CDR3 nucleotides are TGTGCCAGCAGCGTAGGGAGAGGGGCGGGAGGGCCAAGATCCTACAATGAGCAGTTCTTC. Translated: CASSVGRGAGGPRSYNEQFF.

In DNA form, the CDR3 reads TGCAGTGCTAGAGATCTGGGGGAAGAGACCCAGTACTTC. Translated: CSARDLGEETQYF. The chain is built from TRBV20-1 and TRBJ2-5, with D perhaps matching TRBD1 or TRBD2 (5 bases each). Trimming left V 0 bases short and J 3 bases short, with 8 bases between. This CDR3 is 13 amino acids long. Germline V gene sequence: CDR1 DFQATT, CDR2 SNEGSKA (reference sequence).